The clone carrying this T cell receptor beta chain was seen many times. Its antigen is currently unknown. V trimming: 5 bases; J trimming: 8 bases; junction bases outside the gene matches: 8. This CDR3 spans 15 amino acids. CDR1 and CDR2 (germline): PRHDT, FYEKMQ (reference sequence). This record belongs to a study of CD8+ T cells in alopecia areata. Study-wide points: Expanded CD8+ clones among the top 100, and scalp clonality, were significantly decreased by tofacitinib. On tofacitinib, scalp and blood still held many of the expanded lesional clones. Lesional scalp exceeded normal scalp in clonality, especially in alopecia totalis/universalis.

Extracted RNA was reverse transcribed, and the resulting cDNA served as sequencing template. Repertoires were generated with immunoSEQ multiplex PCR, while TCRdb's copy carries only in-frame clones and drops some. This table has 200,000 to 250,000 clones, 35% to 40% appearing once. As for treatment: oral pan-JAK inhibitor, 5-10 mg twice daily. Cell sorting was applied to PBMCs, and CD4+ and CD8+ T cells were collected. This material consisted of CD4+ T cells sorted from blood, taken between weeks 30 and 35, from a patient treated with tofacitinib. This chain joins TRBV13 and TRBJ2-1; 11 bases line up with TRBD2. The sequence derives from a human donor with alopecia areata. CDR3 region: CASSPSGTSGHEQFF. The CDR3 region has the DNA TGTGCCAGCAGCCCCTCCGGGACTAGCGGTCATGAGCAGTTCTTC. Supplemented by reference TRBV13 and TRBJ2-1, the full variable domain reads AAGVIQSPRHLIKEKRETATLKCYPIPRHDTVYWYQQGPGQDPQFLISFYEKMQSDKGSIPDRFSAQQFSDYHSELNMSSLELGDSALYFCASSPSGTSGHEQFFGPGTRLTVL.